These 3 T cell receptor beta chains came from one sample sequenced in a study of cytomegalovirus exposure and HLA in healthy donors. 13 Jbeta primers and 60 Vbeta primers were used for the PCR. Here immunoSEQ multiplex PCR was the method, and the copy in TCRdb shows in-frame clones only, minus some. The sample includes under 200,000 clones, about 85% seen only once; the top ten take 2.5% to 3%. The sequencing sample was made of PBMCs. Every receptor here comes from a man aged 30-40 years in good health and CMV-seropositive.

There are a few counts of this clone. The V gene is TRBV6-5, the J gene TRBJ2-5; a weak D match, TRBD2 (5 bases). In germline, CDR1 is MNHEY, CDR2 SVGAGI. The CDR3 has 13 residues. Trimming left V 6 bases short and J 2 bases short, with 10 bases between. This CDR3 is CASRSGWQETQYF. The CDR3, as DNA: TGTGCCAGCAGATCGGGGTGGCAAGAGACCCAGTACTTC.

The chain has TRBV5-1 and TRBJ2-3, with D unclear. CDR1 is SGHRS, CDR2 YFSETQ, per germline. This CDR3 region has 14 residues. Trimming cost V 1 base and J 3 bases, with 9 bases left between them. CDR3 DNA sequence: TGCGCCAGCAGCTTGACGGCCGGGACAGATACGCAGTATTTT. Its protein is CASSLTAGTDTQYF.

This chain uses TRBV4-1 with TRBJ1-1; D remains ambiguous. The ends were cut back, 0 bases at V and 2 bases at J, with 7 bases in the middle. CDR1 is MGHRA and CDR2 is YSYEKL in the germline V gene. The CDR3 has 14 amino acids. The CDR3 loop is CASSQENRNTEAFF. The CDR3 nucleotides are TGCGCCAGCAGCCAAGAAAACAGAAACACTGAAGCTTTCTTT.